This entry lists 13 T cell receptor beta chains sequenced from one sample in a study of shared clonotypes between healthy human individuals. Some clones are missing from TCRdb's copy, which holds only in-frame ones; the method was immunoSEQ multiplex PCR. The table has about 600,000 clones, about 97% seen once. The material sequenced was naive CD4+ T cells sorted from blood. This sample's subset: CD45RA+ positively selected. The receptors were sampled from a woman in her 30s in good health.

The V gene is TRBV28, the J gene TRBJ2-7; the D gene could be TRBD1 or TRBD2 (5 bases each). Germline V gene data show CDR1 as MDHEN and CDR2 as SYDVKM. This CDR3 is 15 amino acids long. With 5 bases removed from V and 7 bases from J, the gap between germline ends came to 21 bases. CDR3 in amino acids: CASSRRDQPKGEQYF. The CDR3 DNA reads TGTGCCAGCAGTCGAAGGGACCAACCCAAGGGGGAGCAGTACTTC.

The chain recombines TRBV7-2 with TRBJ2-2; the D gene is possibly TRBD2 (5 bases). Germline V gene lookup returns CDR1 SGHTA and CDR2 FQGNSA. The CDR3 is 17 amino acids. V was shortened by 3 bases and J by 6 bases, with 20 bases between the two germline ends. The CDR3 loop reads CASSFDYRRMLAGELFF. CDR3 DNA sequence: TGTGCCAGCAGCTTTGACTACCGCCGAATGTTGGCCGGGGAGCTGTTTTTT.

The DNA of the CDR3 is TGTGCCAGCAGCTTCCAGACAAGAACCTACGAGCAGTACTTC. This codes for CASSFQTRTYEQYF. J is TRBJ2-5 and V is TRBV11-2; D is unclear. With the DNA end fitting TRBJ2-7 better, the J assignment may be wrong. This CDR3 has 14 amino acids. CDR1 and CDR2 from the germline V gene are SGHAT and FQNNGV.

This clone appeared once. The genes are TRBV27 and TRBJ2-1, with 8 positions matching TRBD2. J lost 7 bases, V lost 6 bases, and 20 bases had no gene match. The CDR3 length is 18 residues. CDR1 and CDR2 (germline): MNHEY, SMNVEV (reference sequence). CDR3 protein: CASRIGASGRQAGNEQFF. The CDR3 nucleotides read TGTGCCAGCAGGATCGGGGCTAGCGGGCGTCAGGCGGGGAATGAGCAGTTCTTC.

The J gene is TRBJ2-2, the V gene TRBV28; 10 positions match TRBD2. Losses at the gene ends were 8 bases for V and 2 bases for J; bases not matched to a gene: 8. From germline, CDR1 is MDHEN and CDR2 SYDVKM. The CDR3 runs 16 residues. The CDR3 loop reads CASALGLAENTGELFF. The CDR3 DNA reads TGTGCCAGCGCCCTAGGACTAGCGGAAAACACCGGGGAGCTGTTTTTT.

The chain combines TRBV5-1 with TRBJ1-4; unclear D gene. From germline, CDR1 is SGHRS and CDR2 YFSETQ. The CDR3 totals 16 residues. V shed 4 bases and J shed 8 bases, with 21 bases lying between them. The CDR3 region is CASSQEGQPGVEKLFF. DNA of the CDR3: TGCGCCAGCAGCCAAGAGGGCCAGCCGGGTGTAGAAAAACTGTTTTTT.

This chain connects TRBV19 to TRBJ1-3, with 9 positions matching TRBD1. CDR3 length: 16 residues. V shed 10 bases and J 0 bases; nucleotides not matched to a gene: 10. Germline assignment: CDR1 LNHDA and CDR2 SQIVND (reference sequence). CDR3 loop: CATTRGQGSSGNTIYF. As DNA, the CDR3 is TGTGCCACTACCCGGGGACAGGGAAGCTCTGGAAACACCATATATTTT. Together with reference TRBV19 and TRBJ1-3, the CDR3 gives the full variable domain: DGGITQSPKYLFRKEGQNVTLSCEQNLNHDAMYWYRQDPGQGLRLIYYSQIVNDFQKGDIAEGYSVSREKKESFPLTVTSAQKNPTAFYLCATTRGQGSSGNTIYFGEGSWLTVV.

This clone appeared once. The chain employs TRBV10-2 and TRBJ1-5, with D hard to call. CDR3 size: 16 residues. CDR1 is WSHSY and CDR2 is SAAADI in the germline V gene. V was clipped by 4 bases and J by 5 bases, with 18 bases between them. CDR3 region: CASSGLRSLGDQPQHF. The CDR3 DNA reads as TGCGCCAGCAGTGGCCTTCGGTCTCTTGGGGATCAGCCCCAGCATTTT.

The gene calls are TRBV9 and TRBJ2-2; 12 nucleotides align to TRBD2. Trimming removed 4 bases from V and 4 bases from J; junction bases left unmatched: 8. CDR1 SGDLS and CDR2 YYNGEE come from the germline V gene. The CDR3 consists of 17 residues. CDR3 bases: TGTGCCAGCAGCACACATGGACTAGCGGGAATCACCGGGGAGCTGTTTTTT. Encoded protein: CASSTHGLAGITGELFF.

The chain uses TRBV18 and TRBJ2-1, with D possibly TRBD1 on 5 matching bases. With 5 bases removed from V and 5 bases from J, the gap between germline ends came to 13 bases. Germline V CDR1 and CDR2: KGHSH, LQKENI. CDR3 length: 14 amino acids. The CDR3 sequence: CASSTGSGDNEQFF. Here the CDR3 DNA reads TGTGCCAGCTCAACAGGTAGTGGGGACAATGAGCAGTTCTTC.

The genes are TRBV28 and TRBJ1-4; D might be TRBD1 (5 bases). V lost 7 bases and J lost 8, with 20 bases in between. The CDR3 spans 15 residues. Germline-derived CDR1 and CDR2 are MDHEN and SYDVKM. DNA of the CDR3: TGTGCCAGCACCTTCAGTGGGGCGATAGGGGAAAAACTGTTTTTT. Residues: CASTFSGAIGEKLFF.

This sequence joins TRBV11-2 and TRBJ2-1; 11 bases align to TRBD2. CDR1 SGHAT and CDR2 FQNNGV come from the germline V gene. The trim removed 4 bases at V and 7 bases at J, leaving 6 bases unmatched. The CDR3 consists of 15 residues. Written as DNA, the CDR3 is TGTGCCAGCAGCTCCATAGCGGGAGGGCGTAATGAGCAGTTCTTC. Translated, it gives CASSSIAGGRNEQFF.

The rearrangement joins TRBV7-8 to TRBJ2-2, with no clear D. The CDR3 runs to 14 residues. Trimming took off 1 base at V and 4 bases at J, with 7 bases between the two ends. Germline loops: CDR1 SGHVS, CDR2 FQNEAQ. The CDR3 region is CASSLVSATGELFF. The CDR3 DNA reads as TGTGCCAGCAGCTTAGTTTCAGCCACCGGGGAGCTGTTTTTT. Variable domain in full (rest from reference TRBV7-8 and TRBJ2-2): GAGVSQSPRYKVAKRGQDVALRCDPISGHVSLFWYQQALGQGPEFLTYFQNEAQLDKSGLPSDRFFAERPEGSVSTLKIQRTQQEDSAVYLCASSLVSATGELFFGEGSRLTVL.